One T cell receptor beta chain is described in this entry. RNA totalling 0.5 to 1 ug underwent reverse transcription with random hexamers. TCRdb passed the immunoSEQ multiplex PCR reads through MiXCR, listing each CDR3 protein once. This sample yields tens of thousands of distinct CDR3 sequences, of which approximately 93% are seen a single time; less than 0.19% belongs to the top ten. The sample belongs to a study of CD8 T cells in Susac syndrome. This CDR3 has 13 residues. Trimming cost V 4 bases and J 4 bases, with 12 bases left between them. CDR1 is SGHRS and CDR2 is YFSETQ in the germline V gene.

The chain links TRBV5-1 to TRBJ2-7; possibly TRBD1 for D (6 bases). The clonotype comes from a human donor with Susac syndrome. Sample: CD4+ T cells from PBMCs. DNA for the CDR3: TGCGCCAGCAGCCAGGGGTTCGGATACGAGCAGTACTTC. Protein sequence: CASSQGFGYEQYF.